Sequencing of this T cell receptor (beta chain) was carried out in a study of technical replicates of blood from a few donors. Profiling relied on immunoSEQ multiplex PCR, and the TCRdb table lists in-frame clones only, not all of them. The sample consists of more than 60,000 clones, just under 95% of them appearing once. Specimen: T cells isolated from PBMCs. This receptor was identified in a human donor in good health.

The CDR3: CASSAGQGARGYGYTF. CDR3 in DNA: TGTGCCAGCAGTGCGGGACAGGGGGCTCGCGGCTATGGCTACACCTTC. The V and J genes are TRBV6-1 and TRBJ1-2; TRBD1 aligns across 12 bases. The CDR3 is made up of 16 amino acids. Trimming took 4 bases from V and 4 from J; bases not matched to a gene: 7. CDR1 is MNHNS, CDR2 SASEGT, per germline.